The TCR beta chain described here comes from a study of blood T cell repertoires in COVID-19. V was pared by 3 bases and J by 11 bases, with 12 bases of the junction left unmatched. Germline loops: CDR1 MDHEN, CDR2 SYDVKM. The CDR3 is made up of 14 amino acids. Sequencing used immunoSEQ multiplex PCR; TCRdb keeps in-frame clones, though not all of them. Of around 140,000 clones in the sample, approximately 80% were seen once. The sample was peripheral blood. This clonotype was obtained from an older woman with active or convalescent COVID-19. The chain is built from TRBV28 and TRBJ1-1, with TRBD1 identical over 7 bases. In DNA form, the CDR3 reads TGTGCCAGCAGTTTCTTCGGGACAGAGGGTTACGCTTTCTTT. Protein sequence: CASSFFGTEGYAFF.